The present T cell receptor beta chain was sequenced within a study of tumor-infiltrating lymphocytes in localized non-small cell lung cancer. Here immunoSEQ multiplex PCR was the method, and the copy in TCRdb shows in-frame clones only, minus some. The sample lists 21,000 or so clones, roughly 73% occurring once. Trimming pared 4 bases from V and 0 bases from J, leaving 25 bases between. The CDR3 contains 20 residues. Germline V gives CDR1 LNHDA, CDR2 SQIVND (reference sequence). Sequencing was done on a sample of lung tumor tissue. J is TRBJ2-4 and V is TRBV19; D is possibly TRBD2 (5 bases). The sequence derives from a human donor with non-small cell lung cancer. CDR3 nucleotides: TGTGCCAGTAGTACTTCGCCTTGGGGAGTCACAAACCTAGCCAAAAACATTCAGTACTTC. It specifies CASSTSPWGVTNLAKNIQYF.